Listed below are T cell receptor beta chains from one sample, sequenced in a study of CD8+CD57+ T cells in acquired aplastic anemia. MiXCR was run by TCRdb on the reads, yielding one entry per CDR3 protein. The sample includes about 160,000 distinct CDR3 sequences, more than 40% of them seen just once. Sequencing used sorted CD4+, CD8+, or CD8+CD57+ T cells (not recorded which) from PBMCs. These receptors were obtained from a human donor with aplastic anemia. The CDR3 runs from the conserved cysteine through the conserved F or W. The order of the fields is V gene, CDR3 protein.

TRBV7-6 | CASSSDGGVHF
TRBV3-1 | CASVGAGGYGYTF
TRBV2 | CASSWTGVNTEAFF
TRBV7-9 | CASSSTAYQETQYF
TRBV20-1 | CSAKGLVGGYVLTF
TRBV7-9 | CASSWEGVSGANVLTF
TRBV10-3 | CAISERVETGVDTQYF
TRBV7-8 | CASSLARVGDVPYEQYF
TRBV6-1 | CASIRGNEQYF
TRBV24-1 | CATSDNAGGAGADTQYF
TRBV11-1 | CASSDPSGKEDGELFF
TRBV12-3/TRBV12-4 | CASTQGPEQETQYF
TRBV7-7 | CASSEGRTGSEQYF
TRBV7-2 | CASSPLAGDQETQYF
TRBV10-3 | CAISESTGGLQPQHF
TRBV29-1 | CSGYWYTEAFF
TRBV25-1 | CASHPGNGNTIYF
TRBV6-1 | CASTNTGQGSEQFF
TRBV11-3 | CASSRSLALWGKETQYF
TRBV7-2 | CASSLGRLYGYTF
TRBV7-9 | CASGRIHEQYF
TRBV5-1 | CASSLAPSGQAANEQFF
TRBV7-3 | CASSLSTGQPQHF
TRBV5-1 | CASSYTSGASVEQYF
TRBV7-2 | CASSPRGLAGGHEQFF
TRBV2 | CASRLNPGYTF
TRBV11-3 | CGSGRSKGSGEAFF
TRBV6-5 | CASSYGQGVNEQYF
TRBV9 | CASSVAELVDNEQFF
TRBV30 | CAWSNSLNTEAFF
TRBV29-1 | CSVERQDYGYTF
TRBV19 | CASSTTGGGRPYEQYF
TRBV7-2 | CASSPRQVDTQYF
TRBV5-4 | CASSSPGAGPLTDTQYF
TRBV7-9 | CASSFWRNQPQHF
TRBV12-5 | CASGLQVFYGYTF
TRBV7-2 | CASSLEWGQSPLHF
TRBV20-1 | CSARAWDRQETQYF
TRBV11-2 | CASSLDPRVTYEQYF
TRBV9 | CASSYSGDSNSPLHF
TRBV9 | CASSVGGLASYEQYF
TRBV14 | CASSLITGHEQYF
TRBV27 | CASSLQNSPLHF
TRBV19 | CASTQGNEQYF
TRBV5-1 | CASSWTSGSCEQYF
TRBV12-3/TRBV12-4 | CASSLSIGDRSSYEQYF
TRBV19 | CASSKGLDPNNEQFF
TRBV7-2 | CASSLGWETQYF